This TCR beta chain came from a study of cytomegalovirus exposure and HLA in healthy donors. The PCR used 60 Vbeta and 13 Jbeta primers. Method: immunoSEQ multiplex PCR; TCRdb's copy keeps in-frame clones and lacks some. This sample's table reports over 200,000 clones. A note on this clone: The antigen is unknown.

The study, taken as a whole, reports: In a later analysis, several top co-occurrence clusters appeared linked to parvovirus B19, influenza, CMV and Epstein-Barr virus. Productive rates of about 90% or about 30% were seen for most TCR beta V segments in an earlier analysis.

The CDR3 runs 14 residues. Trimming took off 1 base at V and 4 bases at J, with 9 bases between the two ends. The germline V gene encodes CDR1 SGHRS and CDR2 YFSETQ. The sequence was collected from a woman in her 30s in good health and CMV-seropositive. The chain carries TRBV5-1 and TRBJ2-1; D possibly corresponds to TRBD2 (5 bases). The sequenced sample consisted of PBMCs. CDR3 region: CASSLLAEYNEQFF. The CDR3, as DNA: TGCGCCAGCAGCTTGCTAGCCGAGTACAATGAGCAGTTCTTC. Full variable domain (outside the CDR3, taken from reference TRBV5-1 and TRBJ2-1): KAGVTQTPRYLIKTRGQQVTLSCSPISGHRSVSWYQQTPGQGLQFLFEYFSETQRNKGNFPGRFSGRQFSNSRSEMNVSTLELGDSALYLCASSLLAEYNEQFFGPGTRLTVL.